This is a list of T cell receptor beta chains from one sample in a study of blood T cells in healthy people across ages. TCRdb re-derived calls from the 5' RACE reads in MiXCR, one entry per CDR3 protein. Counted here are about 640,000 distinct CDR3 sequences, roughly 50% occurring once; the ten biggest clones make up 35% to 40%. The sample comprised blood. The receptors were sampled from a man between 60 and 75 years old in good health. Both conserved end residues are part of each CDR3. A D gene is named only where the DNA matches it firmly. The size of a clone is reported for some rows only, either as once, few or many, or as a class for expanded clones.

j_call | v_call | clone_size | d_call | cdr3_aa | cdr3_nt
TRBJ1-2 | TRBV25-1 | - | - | CASSDRTFRGYGYTF | TGTGCCAGCAGTGACCGCACGTTCAGGGGCTATGGCTACACCTTC
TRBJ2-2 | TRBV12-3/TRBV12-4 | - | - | CASSFFAGELFF | TGTGCCAGCAGTTTTTTCGCCGGGGAGCTGTTTTTT
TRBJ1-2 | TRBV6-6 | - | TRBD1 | CASSSQDRARPNYGYTF | TGTGCCAGCAGCTCCCAGGACAGGGCCAGGCCTAACTATGGCTACACCTTC
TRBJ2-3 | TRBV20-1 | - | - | CSAPALSTDTQYF | TGCAGTGCCCCCGCCCTCAGCACAGATACGCAGTATTTT
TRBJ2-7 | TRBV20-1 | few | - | CSARGQAGSYEQYF | TGCAGTGCCAGGGGTCAGGCAGGCTCCTACGAGCAGTACTTC
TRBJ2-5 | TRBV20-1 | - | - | CSATIKETQYF | TGCAGTGCTACGATAAAAGAGACCCAGTACTTC
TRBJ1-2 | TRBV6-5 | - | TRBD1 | CASSLFGQGGGYNYGYTF | TGTGCCAGCAGTTTATTCGGACAGGGAGGAGGGTACAACTATGGCTACACCTTC
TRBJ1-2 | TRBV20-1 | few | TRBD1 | CSATQQGAGGYTF | TGCAGTGCTACCCAACAGGGGGCGGGGGGCTACACCTTC
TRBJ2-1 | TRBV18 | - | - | CASSPGRGDYNEQFF | TGTGCCAGCTCACCTGGCAGGGGCGATTACAATGAGCAGTTCTTC
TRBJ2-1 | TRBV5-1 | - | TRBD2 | CASSLIAMTSGGRNEPFF | TGCGCCAGCAGCTTGATTGCTATGACTAGCGGGGGGAGAAATGAGCCGTTCTTC
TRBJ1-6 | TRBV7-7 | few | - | CASSLDRDSPLHF | TGTGCCAGCAGCTTAGACAGGGATTCACCCCTCCACTTT
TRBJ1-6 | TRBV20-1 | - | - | CSARDLQGNYNSPLHF | TGCAGTGCTAGAGATTTGCAGGGCAACTATAATTCACCCCTCCACTTT
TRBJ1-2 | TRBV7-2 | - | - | CASRPRDGGYGYTF | TGTGCCAGCAGACCTCGGGACGGAGGCTATGGCTACACCTTC
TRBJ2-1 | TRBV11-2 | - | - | CASSFAGTGGNEQFF | TGTGCCAGCAGCTTCGCCGGGACTGGGGGGAATGAGCAGTTCTTC
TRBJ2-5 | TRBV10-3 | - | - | CAISDPTRAETQYF | TGTGCCATCAGTGATCCAACTAGGGCGGAGACCCAGTACTTC
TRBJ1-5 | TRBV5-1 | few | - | CASSLDPGSQPQHF | TGCGCCAGCAGCTTGGACCCAGGGTCTCAGCCCCAGCATTTT
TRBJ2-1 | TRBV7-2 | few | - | CASSPSLNSPVYNEQFF | TGTGCCAGCAGCCCAAGTCTCAATAGCCCCGTCTACAATGAGCAGTTCTTC
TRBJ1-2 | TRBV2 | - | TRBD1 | CASSQTGGKGGYTF | TGTGCCAGCAGTCAAACAGGGGGTAAAGGTGGCTACACCTTC
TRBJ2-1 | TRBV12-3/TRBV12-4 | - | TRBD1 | CASSRAYRGDEQFF | TGTGCCAGCAGCCGTGCATACAGGGGCGATGAGCAGTTCTTC
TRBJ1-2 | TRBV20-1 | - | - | CSASPEAAYGYTF | TGCAGTGCCAGTCCAGAGGCGGCGTATGGCTACACCTTC
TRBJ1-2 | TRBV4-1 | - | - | CASSRRTDFYGYTF | TGCGCCAGCAGCCGCCGGACTGATTTCTATGGCTACACCTTC
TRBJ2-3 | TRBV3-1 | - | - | CASSELVIGTDTQYF | TGTGCCAGCAGTGAACTAGTTATCGGTACAGATACGCAGTATTTT
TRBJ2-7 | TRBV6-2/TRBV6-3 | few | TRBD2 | CASTSTGGYEQYF | TGTGCCAGCACCTCAACGGGAGGCTACGAGCAGTACTTC
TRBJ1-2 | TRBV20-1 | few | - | CSTRDVNGYTF | TGCAGTACTAGAGATGTGAATGGCTACACCTTC
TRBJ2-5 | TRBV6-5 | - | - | CASSYSVKETQYF | TGTGCCAGCAGTTACTCAGTAAAAGAGACCCAGTACTTC
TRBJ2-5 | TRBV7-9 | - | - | CASSFDRGPQETQYF | TGTGCCAGCAGCTTTGACCGCGGACCTCAAGAGACCCAGTACTTC
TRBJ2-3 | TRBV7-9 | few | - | CASSLVRDPSTDTQYF | TGTGCCAGCAGCTTAGTGAGAGACCCAAGCACAGATACGCAGTATTTT
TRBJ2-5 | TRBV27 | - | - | CASSKQGQETQYF | TGTGCCAGCAGTAAACAGGGACAAGAGACCCAGTACTTC
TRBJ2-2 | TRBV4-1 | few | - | CASSQDSHWGTGELFF | TGCGCCAGCAGCCAAGATAGCCACTGGGGCACCGGGGAGCTGTTTTTT